Detailed here is one T cell receptor (beta chain). CDR1 is KGHSH, CDR2 LQKENI, per germline. V was clipped by 3 bases and J by 10 bases; unmatched bases: 7. CDR3 length equals 16 residues. The treatment here: around 19 received Ad26.COV2.S at low or high dose, single or two shots; 5 received placebo; per-sample allocation not given. Specimen acquisition occurred on day 63 following the initial vaccine or placebo injection. This sample was included in a study of Ad26.COV2.S vaccination and SARS-CoV-2 variants. The method was immunoSEQ multiplex PCR; TCRdb's version includes in-frame clones alone and lacks a portion of them. The sample contains about 680,000 clones, more than 70% of which appear only once.

This receptor was obtained from a person aged 18 to 65 who received the Ad26.COV2.S COVID-19 vaccine or a placebo. The source was peripheral blood, collected in a trial of Ad26.COV2.S vaccine versus placebo. The chain is built from TRBV18 and TRBJ2-1, with 15 bases identical to TRBD2. CDR3: CASSPGLAGGGTEQFF. The DNA of the CDR3 is TGTGCCAGCTCACCGGGACTAGCGGGAGGAGGGACGGAGCAGTTCTTC.